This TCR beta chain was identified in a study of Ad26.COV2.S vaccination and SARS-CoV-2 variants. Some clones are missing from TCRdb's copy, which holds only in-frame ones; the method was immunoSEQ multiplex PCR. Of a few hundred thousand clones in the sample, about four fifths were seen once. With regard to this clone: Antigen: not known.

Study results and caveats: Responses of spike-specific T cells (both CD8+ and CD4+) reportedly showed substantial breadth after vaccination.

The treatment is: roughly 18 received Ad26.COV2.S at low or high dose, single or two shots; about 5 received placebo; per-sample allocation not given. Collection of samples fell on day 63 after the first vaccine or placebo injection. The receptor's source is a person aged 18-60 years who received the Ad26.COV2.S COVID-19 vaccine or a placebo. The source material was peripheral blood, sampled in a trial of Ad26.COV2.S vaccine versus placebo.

The CDR3 DNA follows: TGTGCCAGCAGCCGGGACGAAGGCGATACGCAGTATTTT. Translation gives CASSRDEGDTQYF. The chain is built from TRBV12-3 or TRBV12-4 and TRBJ2-3, with D perhaps TRBD1 or TRBD2 (5 bases each). Trimming pared 6 bases from V and 6 bases from J, leaving 13 bases between. This CDR3 is built from 13 residues.